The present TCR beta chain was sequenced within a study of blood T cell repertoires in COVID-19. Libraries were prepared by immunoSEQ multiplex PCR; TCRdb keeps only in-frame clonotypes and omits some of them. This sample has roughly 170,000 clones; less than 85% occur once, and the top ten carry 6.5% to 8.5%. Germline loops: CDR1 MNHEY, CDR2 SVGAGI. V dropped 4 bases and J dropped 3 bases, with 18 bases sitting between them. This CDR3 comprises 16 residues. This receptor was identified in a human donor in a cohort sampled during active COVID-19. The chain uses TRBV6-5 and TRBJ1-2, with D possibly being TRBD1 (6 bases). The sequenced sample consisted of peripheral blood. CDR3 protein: CASSSTGLGPDYGYTF. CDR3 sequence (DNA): TGTGCCAGCAGTTCGACAGGCTTAGGACCCGACTATGGCTACACCTTC.